This T cell receptor (beta chain) was sequenced in a study of blood T cell repertoires in COVID-19 (dated by TCRdb to about 2020). Study-level background: The collaborator samples originated in the United States, Italy and Spain and spanned the acute and convalescent phases of COVID-19. The prospective study material was composed of cDNA or gDNA derived from T cells, B-cell-depleted T cells, or PBMCs. Subjects who had been exposed to COVID-19, were actively infected with it, or had recovered from it provided the deeply sampled blood TCRbeta repertoires that made up the dataset. The repertoires were made available in a free public database intended to serve as a resource for research on the immune response to SARS-CoV-2. Samples were obtained from the ongoing ImmuneRACE study (first 160 participants) and from 1,000 to 1,500 subjects provided by 6 global collaborators. Nearly every sample came with metadata listing a de-identified subject ID, COVID-19 status, age in years and sex. HLA class I and class II types, where available, came from metadata supplied by the sample provider rather than from assay-based typing.

Results and caveats for the whole study, not just this receptor: How much clinical and demographic metadata was included differed by source and by participant, and the metadata was provided uncurated.

The CDR3 covers 12 residues, taking in both the cysteine and the phenylalanine. Just CDR3 DNA is preserved here, 36 bases in frame from base 1. Cut back by 3 bases and 8 bases, the V and J ends lie 10 bases apart. On this clone: The specificity of this receptor is unknown. The input lacks base qualities; no much larger clone sits a single base away.

TCRbeta CDR3 regions were amplified from genomic DNA using the immunoSEQ Assay, a bias-controlled multiplex PCR. As for the authors' bioinformatics: Nucleated cell counts per sample were estimated from amplification of reference gene primers within the assay. To quantify the absolute abundance of each unique TCRbeta CDR3 rearrangement, sequence reads were collapsed and filtered. Productive Simpson clonality was computed per sample as the square root of Simpson's diversity index over productive rearrangements. Here the immuneACCESS table is served through TCRdb, limited to in-frame sequences with V and J called. Missing clones are a known gap in these copies; in checked studies unresolved V genes cover under half, and the rest lacks a known reason. D and trimming come from the DNA, and the V and J calls and clone size come from that table. The sample profile shows a few hundred thousand clones; about 90% of them were found once. The ten biggest clones cover about 6% of the sample.

A second Seattle source provided samples from volunteer blood donors who had recovered from COVID-19. The collaborating institutions used their own protocols to collect whole blood in K2EDTA tubes. For TCRbeta analysis, collaborators shipped samples in one of three forms: frozen whole blood, isolated PBMCs, or DNA extracted from either of those sample types. Sequenced material: peripheral blood. This clonotype was sampled from a man between 18 and 35 years old who had recovered from COVID-19. Here the chain combines TRBV12-3 or TRBV12-4 and TRBJ1-2, with no confident D gene call. The DNA sequence follows: TGTGCCAGCAGTTTGCGAGGGATCGGCTACACCTTC. Translated, it reads CASSLRGIGYTF.